The text below deals with one T cell receptor (beta chain). It lacks a known antigen. The input lacks base qualities; no much larger clone sits a single base away. CDR3 length: 14 amino acids, cysteine to phenylalanine. Only the CDR3 portion is preserved as DNA: 42 bases, with reading frame beginning at the first base. From a lookup of the germline V gene (reference sequence), CDR1 and CDR2 are MNHEY and SMNVEV. Ends trimmed: V by 5 bases, J by 0 bases; bases unmatched to a gene: 1. Patients with autoimmune disease history or receiving systemic immunosuppression were excluded from the trial. Peripheral blood for TCR sequencing was collected from all dose cohorts at baseline, on cycle 4 day 1, and on cycle 7 day 1. The samples were drawn from a first-in-human, open-label, multicenter phase I dose-escalation trial of ivuxolimab. The trial enrolled adults with locally advanced or metastatic head and neck squamous cell, hepatocellular, melanoma or renal cell carcinoma. Before TCR sequencing, CD4+ T cells and CD8+ T cells were sorted from peripheral blood as separate populations.

To sequence the TCRbeta CDR3 region, genomic DNA was isolated from the sorted cells. The immunoSEQ Assay was used to sequence the TCRbeta CDR3 regions. Drawn from immuneACCESS, this table holds only the in-frame rearrangements with V and J called that TCRdb kept. Clones are partly lost; checked studies trace under half to an unresolved V gene and leave the rest unexplained. The sample data list fewer than 30,000 clones, and 82% of these were observed just once. The ten top clones hold roughly a fifth of the sample. The data stem from a study of OX40 agonist ivuxolimab in advanced cancers. A note on the overall study: Ivuxolimab was an agonistic, fully human IgG2 monoclonal antibody directed against OX40 (CD134), a costimulatory receptor. Of the approximately 54 patients in dose escalation, around 20 had hepatocellular carcinoma, approximately 15 had melanoma, 9 had renal cell carcinoma and 9 had head and neck cancer. The dose-escalation cohort was approximately 83% male with a mean age of roughly 62 years, ranging from roughly 20 to 80. The point of sequencing TCRbeta in the periphery was to test whether ivuxolimab changed TCR sequence diversity and drove clonal T-cell expansion. Partial responses occurred in three dose-escalation patients: two with cutaneous melanoma and one with hepatocellular carcinoma. Prior anti-PD-1, anti-PD-L1 or anti-CTLA-4 therapy was permitted, and approximately 41% of dose-escalation patients had received checkpoint inhibitors. Intravenous ivuxolimab was administered to patients every 2 weeks at six dose levels: 0.01, 0.1, 0.3, 1.5, 3 and 10 mg/kg. The monotherapy dose-escalation portion (N of about 50 patients) of the phase I ivuxolimab trial is reported in the paper. Overall results and qualifications from the work: On average, CD8+ T cells showed more expanded clones than CD4+ T cells after ivuxolimab. Low levels of normalized T-cell clonal expansion were also seen in some patients who did not respond. At doses of 0.1 to 3.0 mg/kg, clonal expansion of both CD4+ and CD8+ T cells in blood was seen between baseline and week 6. In the 0.1-3.0 mg/kg groups, partial responders had among the lowest normalized peripheral clonal expansion, particularly in CD8+ T cells. Which antigens the clonally expanded peripheral T cells were specific for was not determined.

Specimen: CD4+ or CD8+ T cells sorted from blood, collected in a trial of the OX40 agonist ivuxolimab. The rearranged segments are TRBV27 and TRBJ2-3; TRBD1 lines up with 8 middle nucleotides. This clonotype originated in an adult with an advanced solid tumor such as melanoma, head and neck, liver or kidney cancer. The CDR3 has the sequence CASSHRGSTDTQYF. The DNA sequence is TGTGCCAGCAGTCACAGGGGGAGCACAGATACGCAGTATTTT.